This T cell receptor (beta chain) originates from a study of T-cell memory formation after mild COVID-19. TCRdb passed the 5' RACE reads through MiXCR, listing each CDR3 protein once. The data show around 340,000 distinct CDR3 sequences, approximately 12% seen once. This clonotype occurred a few times. Germline V CDR1 and CDR2: MNHEY, SMNVEV (reference sequence). Losses at the gene ends were 5 bases for V and 2 bases for J; bases not matched to a gene: 9. The CDR3 has 17 residues. The sequencing sample was made of PBMCs or a T cell subset sorted from them (not recorded which). This rearrangement joins TRBV27 to TRBJ1-4; 9 nucleotides align to TRBD1. This TCR was recovered from a man aged 18 to 35 who had mild COVID-19 (a few samples of this study predate the infection). Cell type and time point are not known. The CDR3 spells CASSQWDRELTNEKLFF. The CDR3 DNA reads TGTGCCAGCAGTCAGTGGGACAGGGAGTTGACTAATGAAAAACTGTTTTTT.